This T cell receptor (beta chain) is drawn from a study of blood T cell repertoires in COVID-19. Study as a whole: Sites across the United States, Italy and Spain contributed samples from acute and convalescent COVID-19. PBMCs, B-cell-depleted T cells, or T cells were the source of the cDNA or gDNA that made up the material.

As handled by the study authors: Estimation of nucleated cell counts relied on the amplification of reference gene primers. Method: immunoSEQ multiplex PCR; TCRdb's copy keeps in-frame clones and lacks some. That table supplies the V and J calls and clone size; D and trimming were determined from the DNA. Seen here are 150,000 to 200,000 clones, around 90% observed once, and the top ten hold roughly 4.7%. Germline lookup yields CDR1 SGHDN and CDR2 FVKESK. V shed 4 bases and J 2 bases; nucleotides not matched to a gene: 3. The CDR3 has 14 amino acids. The V call is TRBV14, the J call TRBJ2-7; 9 bases map to TRBD1. Sequences were obtained from peripheral blood. The TCR comes from a human donor in a cohort sampled during active COVID-19. In DNA form, the CDR3 reads TGTGCCAGCAGCCCCGGGACAGGGACCTACGAGCAGTACTTC. Translation: CASSPGTGTYEQYF. Full variable domain (missing parts from reference TRBV14 and TRBJ2-7): EAGVTQFPSHSVIEKGQTVTLRCDPISGHDNLYWYRRVMGKEIKFLLHFVKESKQDESGMPNNRFLAERTGGTYSTLKVQPAELEDSGVYFCASSPGTGTYEQYFGPGTRLTVT.